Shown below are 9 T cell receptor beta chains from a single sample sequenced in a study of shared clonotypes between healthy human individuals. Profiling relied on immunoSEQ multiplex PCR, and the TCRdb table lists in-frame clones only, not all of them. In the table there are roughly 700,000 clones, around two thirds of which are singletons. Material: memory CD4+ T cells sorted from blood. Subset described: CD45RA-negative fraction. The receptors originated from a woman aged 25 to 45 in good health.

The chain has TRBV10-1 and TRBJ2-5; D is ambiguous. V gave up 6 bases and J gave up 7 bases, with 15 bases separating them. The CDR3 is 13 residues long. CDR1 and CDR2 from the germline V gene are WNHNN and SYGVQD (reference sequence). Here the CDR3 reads CASRFLGLVTQYF. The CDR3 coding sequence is TGCGCCAGCAGGTTCCTGGGGTTAGTGACCCAGTACTTC.

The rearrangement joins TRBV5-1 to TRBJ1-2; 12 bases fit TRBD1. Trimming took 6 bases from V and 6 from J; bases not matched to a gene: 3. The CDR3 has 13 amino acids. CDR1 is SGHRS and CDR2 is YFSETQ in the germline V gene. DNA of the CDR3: TGCGCCAGCACCCGGGACAGGGGGCATGGCTACACCTTC. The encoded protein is CASTRDRGHGYTF.

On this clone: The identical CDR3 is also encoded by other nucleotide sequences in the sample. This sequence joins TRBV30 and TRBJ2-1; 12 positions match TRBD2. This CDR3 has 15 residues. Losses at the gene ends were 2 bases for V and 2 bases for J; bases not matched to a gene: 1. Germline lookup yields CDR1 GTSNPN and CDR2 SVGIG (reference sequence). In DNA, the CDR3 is TGTGCCTGGAGTAGACTAGCGGGAGCCTACAATGAGCAGTTCTTC. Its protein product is CAWSRLAGAYNEQFF.

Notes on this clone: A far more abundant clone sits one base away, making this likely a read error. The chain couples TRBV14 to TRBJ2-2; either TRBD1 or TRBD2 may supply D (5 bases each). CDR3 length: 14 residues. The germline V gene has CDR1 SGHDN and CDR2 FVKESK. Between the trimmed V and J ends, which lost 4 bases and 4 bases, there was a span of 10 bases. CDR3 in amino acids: CASSREQGTGELFF. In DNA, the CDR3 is TGTGCCAGCAGCCGGGAGCAGGGCACCGGGGAGCTGTTTTTT.

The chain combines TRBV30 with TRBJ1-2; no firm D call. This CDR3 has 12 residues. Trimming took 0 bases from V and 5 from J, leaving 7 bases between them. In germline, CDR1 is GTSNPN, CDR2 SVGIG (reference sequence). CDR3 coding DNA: TGTGCCTGGAGTGTCGGCCTTTATGGCTACACCTTC. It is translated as CAWSVGLYGYTF. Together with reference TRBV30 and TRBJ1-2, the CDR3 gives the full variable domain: SQTIHQWPATLVQPVGSPLSLECTVEGTSNPNLYWYRQAAGRGLQLLFYSVGIGQISSEVPQNLSASRPQDRQFILSSKKLLLSDSGFYLCAWSVGLYGYTFGSGTRLTVV.

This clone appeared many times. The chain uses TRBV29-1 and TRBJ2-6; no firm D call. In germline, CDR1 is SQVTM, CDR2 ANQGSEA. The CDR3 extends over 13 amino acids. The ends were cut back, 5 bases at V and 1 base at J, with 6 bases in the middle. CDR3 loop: CSVRVSGANVLTF. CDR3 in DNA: TGCAGCGTTCGAGTGTCTGGGGCCAACGTCCTGACTTTC.

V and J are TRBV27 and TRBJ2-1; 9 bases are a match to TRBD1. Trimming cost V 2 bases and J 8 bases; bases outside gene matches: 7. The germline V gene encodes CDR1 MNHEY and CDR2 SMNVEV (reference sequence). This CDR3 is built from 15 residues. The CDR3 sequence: CASSLVGTGSHEQFF. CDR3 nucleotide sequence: TGTGCCAGCAGTTTAGTCGGGACAGGGTCCCATGAGCAGTTCTTC.

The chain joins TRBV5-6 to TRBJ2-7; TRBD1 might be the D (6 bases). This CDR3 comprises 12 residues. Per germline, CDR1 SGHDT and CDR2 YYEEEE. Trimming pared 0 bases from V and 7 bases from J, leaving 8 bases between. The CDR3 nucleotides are TGTGCCAGCAGCTTGGACAGGGCAGAGCAGTACTTC. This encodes CASSLDRAEQYF. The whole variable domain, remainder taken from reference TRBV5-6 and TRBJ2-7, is DAGVTQSPTHLIKTRGQQVTLRCSPKSGHDTVSWYQQALGQGPQFIFQYYEEEERQRGNFPDRFSGHQFPNYSSELNVNALLLGDSALYLCASSLDRAEQYFGPGTRLTVT.

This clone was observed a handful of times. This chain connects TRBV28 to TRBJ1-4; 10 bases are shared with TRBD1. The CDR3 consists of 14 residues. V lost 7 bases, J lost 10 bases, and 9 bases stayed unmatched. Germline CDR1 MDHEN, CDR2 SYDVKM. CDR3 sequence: CASIKGDRGGKLFF. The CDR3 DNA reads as TGTGCCAGCATCAAAGGGGACAGGGGTGGAAAACTGTTTTTT.